Listed here are 25 T cell receptor beta chains from one sample, sequenced in a study of CD8 T cells in Susac syndrome. Reverse transcription of roughly 0.5 to 1 ug RNA used random hexamers. One entry per CDR3 protein, called by TCRdb with MiXCR from the immunoSEQ multiplex PCR reads. The table lists about 50,000 distinct CDR3 sequences, 93% of them singletons. The sample was CD8+ T cells from PBMCs. The source is a human donor with multiple sclerosis.

The V call is TRBV19, the J call TRBJ1-2; a possible D gene is TRBD1 (5 bases). Germline V gives CDR1 LNHDA, CDR2 SQIVND (reference sequence). This CDR3 has 12 residues. The V end lost 3 bases, the J end lost 6 bases, and 8 bases lay between the germline ends. The CDR3 region is CASSIVGDGYTF. CDR3 sequence (DNA): TGTGCCAGTAGTATCGTAGGGGATGGCTACACCTTC.

CDR3 amino acids: CASSFLRDKKNTGELFF. CDR3 coding DNA: TGTGCCAGCAGCTTCCTCCGGGACAAAAAGAACACCGGGGAGCTGTTTTTT. The genes are TRBV7-3 and TRBJ2-2; TRBD1 is a possible D gene (6 bases). This CDR3 comprises 17 residues. Germline CDR1 reads SGHTA; CDR2 reads FQGTGA. V dropped 3 bases and J dropped 1 base, with 15 bases sitting between them.

V usage is TRBV19 and J usage is TRBJ2-1; TRBD2 agrees at 8 bases. There are 15 residues in the CDR3. Germline V lookup: CDR1 LNHDA, CDR2 SQIVND (reference sequence). The J segment lost 2 bases and the V segment lost 5 bases, leaving 5 bases of the junction unmatched. CDR3 residues: CASSPSGGAYNEQFF. DNA of the CDR3: TGTGCCAGTAGTCCGAGCGGGGGAGCCTACAATGAGCAGTTCTTC.

The V call is TRBV12-3 or TRBV12-4, the J call TRBJ1-5, with D hard to call. CDR3 size: 14 residues. Trimming shortened V by 3 bases and J by 5 bases, and 11 bases separated the two germline ends. The CDR3 here is CASSLRGFHQPQHF. For the CDR3, the DNA is TGTGCCAGCAGTTTGAGAGGGTTTCATCAGCCCCAGCATTTT.

The rearrangement joins TRBV29-1 to TRBJ1-1, with 9 bases that match TRBD1. The CDR3 has 14 amino acids. Germline V CDR1 and CDR2: SQVTM, ANQGSEA. The CDR3, as DNA: TGCAGTGCCGATGACAGGGGGGGGAACACTGAAGCTTTCTTT. Protein sequence: CSADDRGGNTEAFF.

This rearrangement joins TRBV2 to TRBJ1-3, with D possibly being TRBD1 (6 bases). V was shortened by 5 bases and J by 2 bases, with 10 bases between the two germline ends. CDR1 and CDR2 from the germline V gene are SNHLY and FYNNEI. This CDR3 spans 14 amino acids. CDR3 DNA sequence: TGTGCCAGCAGTACACAGGGTGCTGGAAACACCATATATTTT. Its translation is CASSTQGAGNTIYF.

The CDR3 nucleotides are TGCGCCAGCAGCATTAAAGGCTTACAATACGAGCAGTACTTC. It encodes CASSIKGLQYEQYF. This sequence joins TRBV5-1 and TRBJ2-7, with unresolved D. Germline-derived CDR1 and CDR2 are SGHRS and YFSETQ. This CDR3 is 14 amino acids long. The V and J ends lost 4 bases and 4 bases respectively, with 15 bases between them.

The rearrangement uses TRBV28 and TRBJ2-7; no definite D call. The CDR3 totals 13 residues. Trimming shortened V by 2 bases and J by 0 bases, and 5 bases separated the two germline ends. Germline V gene data show CDR1 as MDHEN and CDR2 as SYDVKM. In nucleotides, the CDR3 is TGTGCCAGCAGTTTAACGGTCTCCTACGAGCAGTACTTC. Amino acid sequence: CASSLTVSYEQYF.

V and J are TRBV9 and TRBJ2-4; the D gene is possibly TRBD1 (7 bases). Germline V gene data show CDR1 as SGDLS and CDR2 as YYNGEE. This CDR3 spans 13 amino acids. V was pared by 4 bases and J by 7 bases, with 12 bases between. The CDR3 DNA reads TGTGCCAGCAGCAAAGGAGGGGGCAACATTCAGTACTTC. Its protein is CASSKGGGNIQYF. Filled out from reference TRBV9 and TRBJ2-4, the complete variable domain reads DSGVTQTPKHLITATGQRVTLRCSPRSGDLSVYWYQQSLDQGLQFLIQYYNGEERAKGNILERFSAQQFPDLHSELNLSSLELGDSALYFCASSKGGGNIQYFGAGTRLSVL.

The chain links TRBV12-3 or TRBV12-4 to TRBJ2-3; D is uncertain. V lost 2 bases to trimming and J lost 0 bases, with 3 bases between them. This CDR3 contains 13 residues. This chain's CDR3 is CASSLFSTDTQYF. CDR3 coding DNA: TGTGCCAGCAGTTTATTCAGCACAGATACGCAGTATTTT.

In its sample, this clonotype was seen a few times. The chain links TRBV6-1 to TRBJ1-5; D ambiguous. Germline V gives CDR1 MNHNS, CDR2 SASEGT. V shed 2 bases and J shed 1 base, with 9 bases lying between them. This CDR3 has 15 amino acids. DNA of the CDR3: TGTGCCAGCAGTGAATTGGGAGACAGCAATCAGCCCCAGCATTTT. Amino acids: CASSELGDSNQPQHF.

This chain uses TRBV9 with TRBJ2-7; no clear D gene. CDR3 length: 16 residues. The V end lost 4 bases, the J end lost 2 bases, and 19 bases lay between the germline ends. Looked up from germline, CDR1 is SGDLS and CDR2 is YYNGEE. This CDR3 reads CASSPETADRTYEQYF. The CDR3 region has the DNA TGTGCCAGCAGCCCCGAGACGGCCGATAGGACCTACGAGCAGTACTTC.

This clonotype was found a few times. The V and J genes are TRBV18 and TRBJ2-6, with D possibly being TRBD1 (6 bases). CDR1 KGHSH and CDR2 LQKENI come from the germline V gene. V was clipped by 6 bases and J by 4 bases, with 13 bases between them. This CDR3 is built from 15 residues. The CDR3 sequence is CASSPTGSGANVLTF. The CDR3 DNA is TGTGCCAGCTCCCCTACAGGGTCCGGGGCCAACGTCCTGACTTTC.

The V and J genes are TRBV9 and TRBJ2-1; 13 bases match TRBD2. The CDR3 covers 16 residues. The V gene's germline CDR1 is SGDLS and CDR2 YYNGEE. After removal of 3 bases from V and 10 bases from J, the junction contained 10 bases not matched to a gene. Written as DNA, the CDR3 is TGTGCCAGCAGCGCGGTTGGGGGGACTAGCGGGGTAGAGCAGTTCTTC. The encoded protein is CASSAVGGTSGVEQFF.

This clonotype was recorded once. V gene TRBV7-9 combines with J gene TRBJ1-3; perhaps TRBD1 as D (5 bases). The CDR3 covers 16 residues. CDR1 is SEHNR and CDR2 is FQNEAQ in the germline V gene (reference sequence). V was clipped by 2 bases and J by 4 bases, with 15 bases between them. CDR3 loop: CASSLNLPGRGNTIYF. The CDR3 nucleotides read TGTGCCAGCAGCTTAAATTTACCAGGGCGAGGAAACACCATATATTTT.

This clonotype occurred a few times. The CDR3 is CASSPGQLNTEAFF. The CDR3 DNA follows: TGTGCCAGCAGTCCTGGACAGTTGAACACTGAAGCTTTCTTT. The chain is built from TRBV6-1 and TRBJ1-1, with D possibly matching TRBD1 (6 bases). Germline V gene data show CDR1 as MNHNS and CDR2 as SASEGT. Trimming shortened V by 5 bases and J by 0 bases, and 10 bases separated the two germline ends. CDR3 length: 14 residues.

The chain joins TRBV7-9 to TRBJ1-5; no firm D call. Trimming left V 1 base short and J 7 bases short, with 11 bases between. Germline-derived CDR1 and CDR2 are SEHNR and FQNEAQ (reference sequence). This CDR3 contains 14 residues. Here the CDR3 reads CASSLEVSNQPQHF. The CDR3 DNA is TGTGCCAGCAGCTTAGAGGTGTCGAACCAGCCCCAGCATTTT. The complete variable domain, with remaining parts taken from reference TRBV7-9 and TRBJ1-5, reads DTGVSQNPRHKITKRGQNVTFRCDPISEHNRLYWYRQTLGQGPEFLTYFQNEAQLEKSRLLSDRFSAERPKGSFSTLEIQRTEQGDSAMYLCASSLEVSNQPQHFGDGTRLSIL.

The chain joins TRBV9 to TRBJ1-2, with 7 bases identical to TRBD1. Germline CDR1 and CDR2: SGDLS and YYNGEE. V gave up 4 bases and J gave up 3 bases; unmatched junction bases: 3. The CDR3 length is 13 residues. DNA for the CDR3: TGTGCCAGCAGCCTCGGGACAGACTATGGCTACACCTTC. Protein: CASSLGTDYGYTF.

This rearrangement joins TRBV20-1 to TRBJ2-7; no firm D call. The CDR3 length is 13 residues. Germline-derived CDR1 and CDR2 are DFQATT and SNEGSKA (reference sequence). Between the trimmed V and J ends, which lost 7 bases and 0 bases, there was a span of 13 bases. The CDR3 loop is CSVSGLSSYEQYF. The DNA for the CDR3 is TGCAGTGTTTCCGGGCTTAGCTCCTACGAGCAGTACTTC.

The rearrangement joins TRBV11-2 to TRBJ1-1; possible D gene TRBD1, 5 bases. V was trimmed by 1 base and J by 12 bases, leaving 12 bases between them. CDR1 is SGHAT and CDR2 is FQNNGV in the germline V gene. The CDR3 sequence is 12 residues long. This CDR3 reads CASSLGGGVTFF. The CDR3 DNA is TGTGCCAGCAGCTTAGGGGGCGGCGTAACTTTCTTT. The full variable domain, rest sourced from reference TRBV11-2 and TRBJ1-1, is EAGVAQSPRYKIIEKRQSVAFWCNPISGHATLYWYQQILGQGPKLLIQFQNNGVVDDSQLPKDRFSAERLKGVDSTLKIQPAKLEDSAVYLCASSLGGGVTFFGQGTRLTVV.

This CDR3 is CSVEPTGDGGYTF. CDR3 DNA: TGCAGCGTTGAGCCCACAGGGGATGGGGGCTACACCTTC. The gene calls are TRBV29-1 and TRBJ1-2; 7 nucleotides line up with TRBD1. The CDR3 has 13 residues. J gave up 8 bases and V 3 bases, and 9 bases lay outside the gene matches. Germline CDR1 reads SQVTM; CDR2 reads ANQGSEA. The full variable domain, rest sourced from reference TRBV29-1 and TRBJ1-2, is SAVISQKPSRDICQRGTSLTIQCQVDSQVTMMFWYRQQPGQSLTLIATANQGSEATYESGFVIDKFPISRPNLTFSTLTVSNMSPEDSSIYLCSVEPTGDGGYTFGSGTRLTVV.

The chain couples TRBV29-1 to TRBJ2-3; tentatively, D is TRBD2 (6 bases). The germline V and J ends were trimmed by 7 bases and 1 base, with 9 bases remaining between them. The CDR3 runs to 12 residues. Germline lookup yields CDR1 SQVTM and CDR2 ANQGSEA. CDR3 nucleotide sequence: TGCAGCGGAGGGGAGGGCACAGATACGCAGTATTTT. This encodes CSGGEGTDTQYF.

The chain employs TRBV6-5 and TRBJ2-1; D not certain. Germline V gene data show CDR1 as MNHEY and CDR2 as SVGAGI. CDR3 length: 13 residues. The V and J ends lost 2 bases and 10 bases respectively, with 12 bases between them. The CDR3 nucleotides read TGTGCCAGCAGTTACAGTGGGCACCTAGAGCAGTTCTTC. Protein product: CASSYSGHLEQFF.

The rearrangement joins TRBV30 to TRBJ1-2; TRBD1 matches 10 bases. Germline V gives CDR1 GTSNPN, CDR2 SVGIG (reference sequence). The CDR3 is 13 amino acids. V was pared by 5 bases and J by 7 bases, with 7 bases of the junction left unmatched. The CDR3 protein is CAWAWTGGGGYTF. The CDR3 DNA is TGTGCCTGGGCCTGGACAGGGGGAGGTGGCTACACCTTC.

The chain carries TRBV20-1 and TRBJ2-5, with D unresolved. CDR3 length: 11 residues. V was shortened by 5 bases and J by 5 bases, with 9 bases between the two germline ends. The germline V gene encodes CDR1 DFQATT and CDR2 SNEGSKA (reference sequence). The CDR3 region is CSAPRAETQYF. The CDR3 DNA reads as TGCAGTGCTCCCCGTGCGGAGACCCAGTACTTC.